This T cell receptor beta chain was retrieved from a study of blood T cells in healthy people across ages. Study-wide findings and caveats: There was no known CMV status for donors, so expanded clonotype changes were possibly confounded. Long-lived donors had more naive CD4+ cells and higher diversity than aged donors.

Concerning this clonotype itself: What it binds is not known.

Combining a sample-barcoded 5' primer with a J-beta primer mix, a second PCR ran for roughly 6 to 11 cycles. TCRdb fed the 5' RACE reads into MiXCR, producing one record per CDR3 protein. This table has approximately 400,000 distinct CDR3 sequences, roughly half appearing once. Germline lookup yields CDR1 MNHNS and CDR2 SASEGT. This CDR3 is built from 17 residues. J lost 0 bases, V lost 6 bases, and 6 bases had no gene match. The chain combines TRBV6-1 with TRBJ2-6; TRBD1 agrees at 9 bases. This TCR derives from a man aged 55 to 70 in good health. The sample taken for sequencing was blood. The CDR3 is CASSRDRVDSGANVLTF. In DNA, the CDR3 is TGTGCCAGCAGCCGGGACAGGGTCGACTCTGGGGCCAACGTCCTGACTTTC.